This T cell receptor (beta chain) was identified during a study of blood T cell repertoires in COVID-19. As for the study in general: Researchers got acute and convalescent COVID-19 samples from the United States, Italy and Spain. Sample material is recorded as cDNA or gDNA derived from T cells, B-cell-depleted T cells, or PBMCs.

V gave up 6 bases and J gave up 4 bases, with 13 bases separating them. This CDR3 region has 14 residues. Germline V gives CDR1 SGHVS, CDR2 FQNEAQ. Original data processing: Amplification of reference gene primers provided the estimated nucleated cell counts. Only in-frame clones appear in the TCRdb table, and some are missing; sequencing was by immunoSEQ multiplex PCR. That table supplies the V and J calls and clone size; D and trimming were determined from the DNA. The table lists about 260,000 clones, 91% of them singletons. Enrollment of patients from Seattle took place during active infection, with longitudinal follow-up. In its sample, this clone was seen once.

V gene TRBV7-8 combines with J gene TRBJ2-1; D may be TRBD1 (6 bases). Sequenced input: peripheral blood. The origin of this receptor is a person aged 18 to 30 with COVID-19, enrolled during active disease. The CDR3 protein is CASRPKRGYNEQFF. The CDR3 nucleotides are TGTGCCAGCAGACCCAAGAGGGGGTACAATGAGCAGTTCTTC.